This TCR beta chain stems from a study of response to subunit inactivated influenza vaccine. Only a few counts were recorded for this clonotype. The CDR3 runs to 15 residues. The J segment lost 7 bases and the V segment lost 6 bases, leaving 8 bases of the junction unmatched. Germline CDR1 reads KGHSH; CDR2 reads LQKENI. TCRdb ran MiXCR on the RT-PCR reads and lists one entry per CDR3 protein. The sample holds hundreds of thousands of distinct CDR3 sequences, 11% seen once. These data also formed part of another study, on T cells expressing NK-cell markers. According to that study: Production of TCR beta cDNA relied on 5'RACE template switching with UMIs. Most of the eight sequenced donors tested HCMV-seropositive; one tested seronegative. For six donors, the dominant NKG2C+ clonotypes made up 1.0-7.0% of their CD8+ T cells. The leading position in the CD3+CD56-NKG2C+ fraction of a handful of donors also went to these clonotypes.

The TCR originated in a man aged 50 to 59 who received an inactivated influenza vaccine. This chain joins TRBV18 and TRBJ2-1, with 11 bases identical to TRBD2. Sequencing used PBMCs from blood, obtained on the day of vaccination. The DNA for the CDR3 is TGTGCCAGCTCCCCCGGACTAGCGGGCCTTAATGAGCAGTTCTTC. Translated: CASSPGLAGLNEQFF.